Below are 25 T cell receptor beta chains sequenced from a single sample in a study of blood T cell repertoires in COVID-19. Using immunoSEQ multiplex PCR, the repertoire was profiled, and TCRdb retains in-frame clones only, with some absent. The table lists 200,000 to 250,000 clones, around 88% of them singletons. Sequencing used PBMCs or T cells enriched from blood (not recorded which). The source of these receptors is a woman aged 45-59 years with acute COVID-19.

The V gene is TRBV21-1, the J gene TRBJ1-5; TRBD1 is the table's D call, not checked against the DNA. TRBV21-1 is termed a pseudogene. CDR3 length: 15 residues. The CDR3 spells CASSQGGQRNQPQHF. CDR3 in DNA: TGTGCCAGCAGCCAGGGGGGACAGCGAAATCAGCCCCAGCATTTT.

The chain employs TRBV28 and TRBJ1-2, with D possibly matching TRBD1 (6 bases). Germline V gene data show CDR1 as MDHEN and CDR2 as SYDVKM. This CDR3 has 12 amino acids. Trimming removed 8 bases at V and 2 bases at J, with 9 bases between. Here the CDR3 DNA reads TGTGCCAGCTCAGGACAGAACTATGGCTACACCTTC. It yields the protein CASSGQNYGYTF.

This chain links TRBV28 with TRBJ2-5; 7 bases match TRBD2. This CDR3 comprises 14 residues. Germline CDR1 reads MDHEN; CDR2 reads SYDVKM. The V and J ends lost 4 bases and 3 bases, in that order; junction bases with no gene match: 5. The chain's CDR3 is CASSWGGGEETQYF. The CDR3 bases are TGTGCCAGCAGTTGGGGGGGAGGGGAAGAGACCCAGTACTTC.

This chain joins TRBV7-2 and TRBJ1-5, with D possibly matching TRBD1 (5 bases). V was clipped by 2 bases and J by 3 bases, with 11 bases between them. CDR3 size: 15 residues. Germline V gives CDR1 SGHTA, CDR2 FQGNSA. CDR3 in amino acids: CASSLKAGPNQPQHF. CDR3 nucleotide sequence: TGTGCCAGCAGCTTAAAAGCAGGGCCCAATCAGCCCCAGCATTTT. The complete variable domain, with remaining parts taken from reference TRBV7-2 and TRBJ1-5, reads GAGVSQSPSNKVTEKGKDVELRCDPISGHTALYWYRQSLGQGLEFLIYFQGNSAPDKSGLPSDRFSAERTGGSVSTLTIQRTQQEDSAVYLCASSLKAGPNQPQHFGDGTRLSIL.

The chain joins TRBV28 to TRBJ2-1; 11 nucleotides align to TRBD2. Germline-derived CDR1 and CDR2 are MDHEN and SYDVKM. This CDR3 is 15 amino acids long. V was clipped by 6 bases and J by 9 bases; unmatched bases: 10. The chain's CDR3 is CASRLPSGRMAEQFF. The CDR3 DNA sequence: TGTGCCAGCAGGCTACCTAGCGGGAGGATGGCTGAGCAGTTCTTC.

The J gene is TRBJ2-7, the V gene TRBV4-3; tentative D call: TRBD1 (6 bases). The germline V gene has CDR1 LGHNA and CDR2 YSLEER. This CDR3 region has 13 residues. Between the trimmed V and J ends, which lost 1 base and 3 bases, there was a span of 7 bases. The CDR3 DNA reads TGCGCCAGCAGCCAAGTCAGGGGCTACGAGCAGTACTTC. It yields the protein CASSQVRGYEQYF.

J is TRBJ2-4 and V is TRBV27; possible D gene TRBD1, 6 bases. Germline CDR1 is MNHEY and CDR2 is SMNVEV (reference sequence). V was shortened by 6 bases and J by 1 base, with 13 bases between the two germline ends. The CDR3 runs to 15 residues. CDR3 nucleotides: TGTGCCAGCAGCGACCTCGGACAGGCCAAAAACATTCAGTACTTC. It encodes CASSDLGQAKNIQYF.

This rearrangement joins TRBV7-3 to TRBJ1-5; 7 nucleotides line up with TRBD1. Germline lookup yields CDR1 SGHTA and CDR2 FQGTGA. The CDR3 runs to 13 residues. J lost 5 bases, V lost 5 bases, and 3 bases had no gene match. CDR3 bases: TGTGCCAGCAGCCTCGACAGGGATCAGCCCCAGCATTTT. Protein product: CASSLDRDQPQHF.

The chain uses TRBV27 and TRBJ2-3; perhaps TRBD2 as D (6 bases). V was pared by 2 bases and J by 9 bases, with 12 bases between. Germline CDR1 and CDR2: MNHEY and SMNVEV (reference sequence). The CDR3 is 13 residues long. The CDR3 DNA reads TGTGCCAGCAGTTTAACCTCCCGGGGGACGCAGTATTTT. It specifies CASSLTSRGTQYF.

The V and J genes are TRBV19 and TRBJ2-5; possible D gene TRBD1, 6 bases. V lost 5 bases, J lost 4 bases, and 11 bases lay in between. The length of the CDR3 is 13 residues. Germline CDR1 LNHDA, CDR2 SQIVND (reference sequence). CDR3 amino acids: CASSPPDRETQYF. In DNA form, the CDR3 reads TGTGCCAGTAGTCCTCCGGACAGAGAGACCCAGTACTTC.

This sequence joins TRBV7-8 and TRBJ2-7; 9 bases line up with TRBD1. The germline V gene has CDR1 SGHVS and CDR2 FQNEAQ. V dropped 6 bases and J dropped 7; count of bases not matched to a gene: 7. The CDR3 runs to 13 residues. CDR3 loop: CASRNRGPEEQYF. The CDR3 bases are TGTGCCAGCAGAAACAGGGGGCCGGAGGAGCAGTACTTC.

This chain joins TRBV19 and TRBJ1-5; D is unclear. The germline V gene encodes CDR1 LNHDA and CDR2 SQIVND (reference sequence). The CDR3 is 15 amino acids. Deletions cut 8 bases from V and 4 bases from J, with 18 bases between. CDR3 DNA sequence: TGTGCCAGTCACAGCGGAGGGAGCGAAAATCAGCCCCAGCATTTT. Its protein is CASHSGGSENQPQHF.

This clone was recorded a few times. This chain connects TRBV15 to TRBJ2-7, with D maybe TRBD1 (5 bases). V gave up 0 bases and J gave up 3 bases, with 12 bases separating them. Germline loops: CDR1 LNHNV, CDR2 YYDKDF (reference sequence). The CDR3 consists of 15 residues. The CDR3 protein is CATSREAGASYEQYF. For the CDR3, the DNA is TGTGCCACCAGCAGAGAGGCTGGGGCCAGCTACGAGCAGTACTTC.

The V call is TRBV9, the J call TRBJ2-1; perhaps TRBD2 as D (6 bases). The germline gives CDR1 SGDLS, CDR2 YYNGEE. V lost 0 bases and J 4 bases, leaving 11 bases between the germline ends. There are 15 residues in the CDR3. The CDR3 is CASSVGGISYNEQFF. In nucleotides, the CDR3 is TGTGCCAGCAGCGTAGGCGGGATTTCATACAATGAGCAGTTCTTC.

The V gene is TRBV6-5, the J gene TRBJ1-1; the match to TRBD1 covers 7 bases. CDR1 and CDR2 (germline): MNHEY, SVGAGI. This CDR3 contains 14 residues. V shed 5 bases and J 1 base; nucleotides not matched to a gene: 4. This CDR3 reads CASSKQGSNTEAFF. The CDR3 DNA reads TGTGCCAGCAGTAAACAGGGGTCGAACACTGAAGCTTTCTTT.

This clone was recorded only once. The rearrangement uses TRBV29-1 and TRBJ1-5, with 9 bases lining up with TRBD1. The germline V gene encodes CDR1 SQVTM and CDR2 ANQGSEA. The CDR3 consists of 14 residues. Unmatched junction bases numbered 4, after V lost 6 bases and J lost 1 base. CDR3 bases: TGCAGCGTCGGGGGGACAGGGAGCAATCAGCCCCAGCATTTT. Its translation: CSVGGTGSNQPQHF. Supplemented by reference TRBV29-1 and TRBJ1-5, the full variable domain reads SAVISQKPSRDICQRGTSLTIQCQVDSQVTMMFWYRQQPGQSLTLIATANQGSEATYESGFVIDKFPISRPNLTFSTLTVSNMSPEDSSIYLCSVGGTGSNQPQHFGDGTRLSIL.

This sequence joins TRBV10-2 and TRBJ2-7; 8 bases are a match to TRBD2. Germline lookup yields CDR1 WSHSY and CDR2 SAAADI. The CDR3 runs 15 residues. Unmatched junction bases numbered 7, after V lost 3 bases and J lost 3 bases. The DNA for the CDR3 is TGCGCCAGCAGTGACCTAGCGGGTTCACTCTACGAGCAGTACTTC. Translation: CASSDLAGSLYEQYF.

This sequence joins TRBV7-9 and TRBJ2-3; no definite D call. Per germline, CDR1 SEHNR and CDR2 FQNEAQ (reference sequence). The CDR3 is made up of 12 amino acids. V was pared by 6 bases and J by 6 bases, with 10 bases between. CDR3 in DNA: TGTGCCAGCAGGCGCCGGAGTGATACGCAGTATTTT. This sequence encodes CASRRRSDTQYF.

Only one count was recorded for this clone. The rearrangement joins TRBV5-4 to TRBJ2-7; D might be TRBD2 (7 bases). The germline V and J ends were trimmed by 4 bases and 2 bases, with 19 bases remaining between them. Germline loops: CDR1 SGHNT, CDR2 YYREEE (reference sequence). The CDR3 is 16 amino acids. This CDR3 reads CASSTGGTKRAYEQYF. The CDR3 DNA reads TGTGCCAGCAGCACCGGGGGGACAAAACGCGCCTACGAGCAGTACTTC.

The DNA of the CDR3 is TGTGCCAGAGGACAGGGACGGGAAAAACTGTTTTTT. It yields the protein CARGQGREKLFF. The V gene is TRBV6-4, the J gene TRBJ1-4, with 8 bases that match TRBD1. Germline V gene lookup returns CDR1 MRHNA and CDR2 SNTAGT. V lost 9 bases, J lost 8 bases, and 5 bases stayed unmatched. CDR3 length: 12 amino acids.

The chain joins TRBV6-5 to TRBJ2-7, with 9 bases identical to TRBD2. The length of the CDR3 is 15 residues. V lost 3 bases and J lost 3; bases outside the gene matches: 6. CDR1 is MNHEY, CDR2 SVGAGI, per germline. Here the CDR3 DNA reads TGTGCCAGCAGTTATGGGGCGGGAGGGGTCTACGAGCAGTACTTC. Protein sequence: CASSYGAGGVYEQYF.

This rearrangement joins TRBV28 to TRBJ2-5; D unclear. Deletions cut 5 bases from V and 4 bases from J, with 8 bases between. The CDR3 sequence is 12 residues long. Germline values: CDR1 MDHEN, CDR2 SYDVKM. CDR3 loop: CASSPFGETQYF. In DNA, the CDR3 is TGTGCCAGCAGTCCATTCGGAGAGACCCAGTACTTC.

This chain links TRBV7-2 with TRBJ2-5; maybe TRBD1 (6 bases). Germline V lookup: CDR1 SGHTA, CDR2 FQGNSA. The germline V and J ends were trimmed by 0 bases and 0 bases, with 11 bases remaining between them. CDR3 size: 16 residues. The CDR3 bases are TGTGCCAGCAGCTTAGCGCCCGGACAGTACCAAGAGACCCAGTACTTC. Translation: CASSLAPGQYQETQYF.

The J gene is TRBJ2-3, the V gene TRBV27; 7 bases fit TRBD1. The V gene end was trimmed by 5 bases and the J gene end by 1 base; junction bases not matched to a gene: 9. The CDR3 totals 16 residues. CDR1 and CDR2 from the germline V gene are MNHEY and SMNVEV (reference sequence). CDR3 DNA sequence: TGTGCCAGCAGTACCAACCCCACAGGGGGCACAGATACGCAGTATTTT. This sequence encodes CASSTNPTGGTDTQYF.

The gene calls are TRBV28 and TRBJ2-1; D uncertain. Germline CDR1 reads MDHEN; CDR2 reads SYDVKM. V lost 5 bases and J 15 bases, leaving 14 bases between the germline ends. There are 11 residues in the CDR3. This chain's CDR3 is CASSPSKVRFF. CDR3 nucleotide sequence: TGTGCCAGCAGTCCCTCAAAAGTGAGGTTCTTC.